This TCR beta chain originates from a study of response to subunit inactivated influenza vaccine. V gave up 6 bases and J gave up 8 bases; unmatched junction bases: 9. Germline values: CDR1 DFQATT, CDR2 SNEGSKA (reference sequence). The CDR3 contains 13 residues. TCRdb called the RT-PCR reads again in MiXCR, with one record for every CDR3 protein. The table shows just over 300,000 distinct CDR3 sequences, with about 20% occurring only once. Specimen: PBMCs from blood, collected less than 22 months after vaccination. The receptor was isolated from a man aged 50 to 69 who received an inactivated influenza vaccine. This rearrangement joins TRBV20-1 to TRBJ2-1, with 8 bases aligning to TRBD2. The CDR3 nucleotides are TGCAGTGCCCTCGGGACTAGTGCCGATGAGCAGTTCTTC. Translating it yields CSALGTSADEQFF.